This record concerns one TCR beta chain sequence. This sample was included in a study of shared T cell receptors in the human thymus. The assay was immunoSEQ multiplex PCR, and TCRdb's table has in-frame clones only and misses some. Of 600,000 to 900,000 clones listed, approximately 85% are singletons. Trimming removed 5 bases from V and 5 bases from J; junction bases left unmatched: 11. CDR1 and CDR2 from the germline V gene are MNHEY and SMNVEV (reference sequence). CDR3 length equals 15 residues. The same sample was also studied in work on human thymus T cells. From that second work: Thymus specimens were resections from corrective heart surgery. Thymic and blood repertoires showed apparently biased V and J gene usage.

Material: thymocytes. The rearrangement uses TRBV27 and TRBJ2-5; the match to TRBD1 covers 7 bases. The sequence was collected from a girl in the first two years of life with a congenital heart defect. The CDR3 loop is CASSVRTGLQETQYF. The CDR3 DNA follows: TGTGCCAGCAGTGTCCGGACAGGATTACAGGAGACCCAGTACTTC.